These T cell receptor beta chains were read from a single sample in a study of Graves' ophthalmopathy and Graves' hyperthyroidism. MiXCR, applied by TCRdb to the multiplex PCR reads, yields one record per CDR3 protein. The sample yields approximately 640,000 distinct CDR3 sequences, about two fifths seen once. Sequenced material: peripheral blood. These receptors came from an adult man with Graves' ophthalmopathy. CDR3s include the opening cysteine and the closing phenylalanine or tryptophan. D genes are given only for firm matches. Clone size is not always given. Where it is, it says once, few, many or a class for expanded clones.

D	size	V	J	CDR3	DNA
-	many	TRBV4-3	TRBJ1-6	CASSRVTGENSPLHF	TGCGCCAGCAGCCGGGTGACAGGAGAGAATTCACCCCTCCACTTT
-	-	TRBV2	TRBJ2-7	CASVEEGEGEQYF	TGTGCCAGCGTTGAGGAGGGTGAAGGCGAGCAGTACTTC
TRBD1	-	TRBV20-1	TRBJ2-7	CSAGAGTGGGEQYF	TGCAGTGCTGGGGCCGGGACAGGGGGCGGTGAGCAGTACTTC
-	many	TRBV19	TRBJ1-1	CASSIGSLTEAFF	TGTGCCAGTAGTATAGGCAGCTTAACTGAAGCTTTCTTT
-	many	TRBV5-5	TRBJ1-5	CASSSDGNYNQPQHF	TGTGCCAGCAGTTCCGACGGGAACTACAATCAGCCCCAGCATTTT
TRBD2	-	TRBV20-1	TRBJ2-5	CSARGTGGYQETQYF	TGCAGTGCGCGGGGGACCGGGGGGTACCAAGAGACCCAGTACTTC
-	few	TRBV4-1	TRBJ2-2	CASSQDWRRGTGELFF	TGCGCCAGCAGCCAAGATTGGCGACGGGGCACCGGGGAGCTGTTTTTT
-	-	TRBV4-3	TRBJ1-2	CASNQATGYGYTF	TGCGCCAGCAACCAAGCCACAGGGTATGGCTACACCTTC
-	few	TRBV5-4	TRBJ2-7	CASSLDQVRGSEQYF	TGTGCCAGCAGCTTGGATCAGGTACGAGGGAGCGAGCAGTACTTC
-	-	TRBV25-1	TRBJ2-6	CASQDYSGANVLTF	TGTGCCAGCCAAGATTACTCTGGGGCCAACGTCCTGACTTTC
-	many	TRBV7-2	TRBJ2-7	CASSSTRRDRSLDVRQYF	TGTGCCAGCAGCTCCACGCGGAGGGATCGATCTCTGGATGTCAGGCAGTACTTC
-	-	TRBV10-3	TRBJ2-6	CATTRGGGGLGSGANVLTF	TGTGCCACCACCCGAGGAGGAGGGGGTCTGGGGTCTGGGGCCAACGTCCTGACTTTC
-	many	TRBV12-3/TRBV12-4	TRBJ2-5	CASSAPGVQETQYF	TGTGCCAGCAGTGCTCCGGGGGTCCAAGAGACCCAGTACTTC
-	-	TRBV9	TRBJ2-6	CASREADSGANVLTF	TGTGCCAGCCGAGAGGCAGACTCTGGGGCCAACGTCCTGACTTTC
-	many	TRBV29-1	TRBJ2-7	CSDHPGRRSYEQYF	TGCAGCGACCACCCGGGACGTAGGTCCTACGAGCAGTACTTC
-	-	TRBV29-1	TRBJ2-2	CSGATGNTGELFF	TGCAGCGGCGCGACAGGGAACACCGGGGAGCTGTTTTTT
-	many	TRBV19	TRBJ1-2	CASRPDRDDNYTF	TGTGCCAGTAGGCCAGACCGGGACGACAACTACACCTTC
TRBD1	-	TRBV2	TRBJ1-1	CASLGTATNTEAFF	TGTGCCAGCCTAGGGACAGCGACAAACACTGAAGCTTTCTTT
-	few	TRBV5-8	TRBJ2-5	CASSLGSHQETQYF	TGTGCCAGCAGCTTGGGCAGTCACCAAGAGACCCAGTACTTC
-	-	TRBV9	TRBJ1-1	CASSVGRGGTEAFF	TGTGCCAGCAGCGTCGGCAGGGGCGGCACTGAAGCCTTCTTT
-	few	TRBV20-1	TRBJ1-1	CSAYSQGPTEAFF	TGCAGTGCGTACTCTCAGGGTCCTACTGAAGCTTTCTTT
TRBD1	few	TRBV5-1	TRBJ2-2	CASSLRDRNTGELFF	TGCGCCAGCAGCTTGCGGGACAGGAACACCGGGGAGCTGTTTTTT
-	few	TRBV10-3	TRBJ1-5	CASSYLRGRGPNQPQHF	TGTGCCAGCAGTTACCTCCGCGGCAGGGGACCCAATCAGCCCCAGCATTTT
-	-	TRBV2	TRBJ1-6	CASIRGTLNSPLHF	TGTGCCAGCATCCGCGGGACGCTGAATTCACCCCTCCACTTT
TRBD1	few	TRBV6-5	TRBJ2-5	CASTIGTGIETQYF	TGTGCCAGCACGATCGGGACAGGGATAGAGACCCAGTACTTC
TRBD2	-	TRBV7-9	TRBJ2-7	CASSWGLAGAREQYF	TGTGCCAGCAGTTGGGGACTAGCGGGAGCTCGGGAGCAGTACTTC
-	many	TRBV7-9	TRBJ1-3	CASSLPRQGNTIYF	TGTGCCAGCAGCCTGCCGCGGCAGGGAAACACCATATATTTT
TRBD1	-	TRBV10-3	TRBJ1-2	CASSPTSGTDNYGYTF	TGTGCCAGCTCACCAACCTCCGGGACAGACAACTATGGCTACACCTTC
-	-	TRBV15	TRBJ1-4	CATNRGPNEKLFF	TGTGCCACCAACCGGGGCCCTAATGAAAAACTGTTTTTT
TRBD1	-	TRBV6-5	TRBJ2-2	CASTRYRGTGELFF	TGTGCCAGCACCCGATACAGGGGGACCGGGGAGCTGTTTTTT
-	once	TRBV2	TRBJ2-2	CASRRGATGELFF	TGTGCCAGCCGACGAGGGGCGACCGGGGAGCTGTTTTTT
-	once	TRBV2	TRBJ1-5	CASRLWYGQGQPQHF	TGTGCCAGCAGGCTGTGGTACGGGCAGGGGCAGCCCCAGCATTTT
TRBD1	many	TRBV5-1	TRBJ2-5	CASSSGTGILETQYF	TGCGCCAGCAGTTCCGGGACAGGAATCTTAGAGACCCAGTACTTC
-	-	TRBV2	TRBJ1-1	CATLTTGHLNTEAFF	TGTGCCACTCTCACCACGGGACACCTGAACACTGAAGCTTTCTTT
-	-	TRBV6-6	TRBJ1-5	CASSEMTYNQPQHF	TGTGCCAGCAGTGAAATGACATACAATCAGCCCCAGCATTTT
-	many	TRBV5-1	TRBJ1-5	CASSWEQGQPQHF	TGCGCCAGCAGCTGGGAACAGGGTCAGCCCCAGCATTTT
-	-	TRBV7-3	TRBJ2-7	CAWTPPGYYEQYF	TGTGCCTGGACTCCTCCGGGGTACTACGAGCAGTACTTC
-	many	TRBV10-3	TRBJ1-2	CASSYQGIYGYTF	TGTGCCAGCAGTTACCAGGGGATCTATGGCTACACCTTC
TRBD2	-	TRBV7-2	TRBJ2-3	CASSISTSGGDTQYF	TGTGCCAGCAGCATATCGACTAGCGGGGGAGATACGCAGTATTTT
TRBD2	few	TRBV30	TRBJ2-7	CAGGAGGYEQYF	TGTGCCGGAGGAGCGGGAGGTTACGAGCAGTACTTC
TRBD1	many	TRBV2	TRBJ2-6	CARRTGGISGANVLTF	TGTGCCAGAAGGACAGGGGGCATCTCTGGGGCCAACGTCCTGACTTTC
-	-	TRBV6-5	TRBJ1-2	CASRIGGGLSGYTF	TGTGCCAGCAGAATCGGGGGAGGGTTGAGTGGCTACACCTTC
TRBD1	-	TRBV12-5	TRBJ2-7	CASGFQSVLWDRGIYEQYF	TGTGCTAGTGGTTTCCAAAGCGTCCTATGGGACAGGGGTATCTACGAGCAGTACTTC
TRBD1	many	TRBV10-3	TRBJ2-7	CATVGQGVTHKQYF	TGTGCCACCGTAGGACAGGGGGTAACCCACAAGCAGTACTTC
TRBD1	many	TRBV29-1	TRBJ2-7	CSVDGDRDNTYEQYF	TGCAGCGTCGATGGGGACAGGGATAATACCTACGAGCAGTACTTC
-	-	TRBV30	TRBJ2-5	CAWSVGETQYF	TGTGCCTGGAGTGTAGGAGAGACCCAGTACTTC
-	many	TRBV9	TRBJ1-2	CASSVVSGGYTF	TGTGCCAGCAGCGTAGTCTCTGGCGGCTACACCTTC
TRBD1	many	TRBV29-1	TRBJ1-5	CSVDRGNQPQHF	TGCAGCGTAGACAGGGGCAATCAGCCCCAGCATTTT
TRBD1	many	TRBV10-3	TRBJ2-7	CAIRSGTGSDEQYF	TGTGCCATCAGGTCCGGGACAGGGAGCGACGAGCAGTACTTC
TRBD2	many	TRBV20-1	TRBJ2-7	CSARVPAGAMYEQYF	TGCAGTGCTAGAGTCCCAGCGGGAGCTATGTACGAGCAGTACTTC
-	many	TRBV6-4	TRBJ2-6	CASSDSRGGANVLTF	TGTGCCAGCAGTGACTCTCGGGGTGGGGCCAACGTCCTGACTTTC
-	-	TRBV19	TRBJ2-2	CAGSLGNTGELFF	TGTGCCGGTAGTCTGGGCAACACCGGGGAGCTGTTTTTT
-	-	TRBV25-1	TRBJ2-2	CAWSIRGTGELFF	TGTGCCTGGAGTATCAGGGGCACCGGGGAGCTGTTTTTT
-	many	TRBV7-9	TRBJ1-2	CASSFGGSGYTF	TGTGCCAGCAGCTTTGGAGGGAGTGGCTACACCTTC
TRBD1	-	TRBV11-2	TRBJ2-5	CASSVWTLGRGPQETQYF	TGTGCTAGCAGCGTGTGGACCCTGGGCAGGGGGCCTCAAGAGACCCAGTACTTC
-	-	TRBV6-1	TRBJ2-7	CASSYRVWDYEQYF	TGTGCCAGCAGCTACAGGGTATGGGACTACGAGCAGTACTTC